A single sample is the source of the 31 T cell receptor beta chains below, sequenced in a study of T cell responses to AZD1222 COVID-19 vaccine. Using immunoSEQ multiplex PCR, the repertoire was profiled, and TCRdb retains in-frame clones only, with some absent. This table has about 140,000 clones, approximately 80% appearing once. The sequencing here drew on peripheral blood, taken on day 0 of AZD1222 vaccination. The receptors stem from an adult in good health.

The rearrangement uses TRBV7-2 and TRBJ1-1; D gene ambiguous. V was pared by 5 bases and J by 3 bases, with 16 bases between. Germline V gene sequence: CDR1 SGHTA, CDR2 FQGNSA. The CDR3 runs 15 residues. CDR3 residues: CASSPVVGGYTEAFF. Written as DNA, the CDR3 is TGTGCCAGCAGCCCGGTAGTGGGTGGGTACACTGAAGCTTTCTTT. Full variable domain (remainder filled in from reference TRBV7-2 and TRBJ1-1): GAGVSQSPSNKVTEKGKDVELRCDPISGHTALYWYRQSLGQGLEFLIYFQGNSAPDKSGLPSDRFSAERTGGSVSTLTIQRTQQEDSAVYLCASSPVVGGYTEAFFGQGTRLTVV.

This clone was seen only once. V usage is TRBV29-1 and J usage is TRBJ2-7; D might be TRBD1 (6 bases). This CDR3 is 12 amino acids long. In germline, CDR1 is SQVTM, CDR2 ANQGSEA. Trimming took 4 bases from V and 5 from J, leaving 12 bases between them. The chain's CDR3 is CSVVPGADEQYF. The DNA of the CDR3 is TGCAGCGTTGTCCCAGGGGCCGACGAGCAGTACTTC.

V is TRBV9 and J is TRBJ1-2; unclear D gene. V lost 0 bases to trimming and J lost 5 bases, with 14 bases between them. Germline-derived CDR1 and CDR2 are SGDLS and YYNGEE. The CDR3 is 15 amino acids. CDR3 region: CASSVEAATPYGYTF. CDR3 DNA sequence: TGTGCCAGCAGCGTAGAAGCAGCTACCCCATATGGCTACACCTTC.

To note about this clone: The sample has other DNA sequences that encode this CDR3 too. The chain carries TRBV30 and TRBJ2-5; 7 bases agree with TRBD2. The V gene end was trimmed by 0 bases and the J gene end by 1 base; junction bases not matched to a gene: 2. The CDR3 contains 14 residues. Germline CDR1 reads GTSNPN; CDR2 reads SVGIG (reference sequence). The CDR3 nucleotides are TGTGCCTGGAGTGTTGGGACTATCCAAGAGACCCAGTACTTC. It encodes CAWSVGTIQETQYF.

The chain joins TRBV10-1 to TRBJ2-2; D is uncertain. V lost 4 bases, J lost 2 bases, and 8 bases lay in between. CDR1 is WNHNN and CDR2 is SYGVQD in the germline V gene (reference sequence). The length of the CDR3 is 14 residues. CDR3 DNA sequence: TGCGCCAGCAGTGGTGGCGGAAACACCGGGGAGCTGTTTTTT. Translated, it gives CASSGGGNTGELFF.

The DNA of the CDR3 is TGCGCCAGCAGCTTGGAAGGGGGGCAAGGGAATTCACCCCTCCACTTT. Translated: CASSLEGGQGNSPLHF. V is TRBV5-1 and J is TRBJ1-6, with a weak D call TRBD1 (6 bases). The CDR3 contains 16 residues. V was clipped by 0 bases and J by 7 bases, with 14 bases between them. Germline assignment: CDR1 SGHRS and CDR2 YFSETQ.

J is TRBJ2-2 and V is TRBV28; D ambiguous. Trimming removed 2 bases from V and 4 bases from J, with 8 bases in between. Germline assignment: CDR1 MDHEN and CDR2 SYDVKM. This CDR3 has 14 amino acids. In nucleotides, the CDR3 is TGTGCCAGCAGTTTAAGTCTCAGCACCGGGGAGCTGTTTTTT. Translated, it gives CASSLSLSTGELFF.

The chain has TRBV10-3 and TRBJ1-2, with TRBD1 identical over 7 bases. Germline-derived CDR1 and CDR2 are ENHRY and SYGVKD. There are 15 residues in the CDR3. Trimming at V came to 3 bases and at J to 0 bases, leaving 4 bases not matched to a gene. The CDR3 DNA sequence: TGTGCCATCAGTGACAGGGGGTCCCCTAACTATGGCTACACCTTC. It specifies CAISDRGSPNYGYTF.

This rearrangement joins TRBV11-2 to TRBJ2-3, with a tentative D call TRBD2 (7 bases). The CDR3 is 14 amino acids. V shed 7 bases and J shed 6 bases, with 17 bases lying between them. CDR1 is SGHAT, CDR2 FQNNGV, per germline. As DNA, the CDR3 is TGTGCCAGCACCCGGGCGGGGGCGGGGGATACGCAGTATTTT. Translating gives CASTRAGAGDTQYF.

V usage is TRBV4-1 and J usage is TRBJ2-1; TRBD2 matches 8 bases. The junction had 10 bases not matched to a gene; V was cut back by 0 bases and J by 6 bases. Germline assignment: CDR1 MGHRA and CDR2 YSYEKL. The CDR3 consists of 17 residues. CDR3 loop: CASSQDRQGLGFNEQFF. The CDR3 DNA follows: TGCGCCAGCAGCCAAGATCGGCAGGGACTAGGATTCAATGAGCAGTTCTTC.

CDR3 nucleotide sequence: TGTGCCAGCGGGCAGGACAGGGGAAAGACTGAAGCTTTCTTT. Translation gives CASGQDRGKTEAFF. V usage is TRBV27 and J usage is TRBJ1-1; 9 bases are shared with TRBD1. The CDR3 extends over 14 amino acids. Germline V gene lookup returns CDR1 MNHEY and CDR2 SMNVEV (reference sequence). Losses at the gene ends were 8 bases for V and 5 bases for J; bases not matched to a gene: 9.

The gene calls are TRBV6-5 and TRBJ2-7; 12 bases agree with TRBD2. V trimming: 6 bases; J trimming: 4 bases; junction bases outside the gene matches: 7. Germline values: CDR1 MNHEY, CDR2 SVGAGI. The CDR3 spans 15 residues. The CDR3 nucleotides read TGTGCCAGCAGCTCTAGCGGGGGGGCTCGGTACGAGCAGTACTTC. Protein sequence: CASSSSGGARYEQYF.

V and J are TRBV28 and TRBJ1-1; D is ambiguous. The V end lost 3 bases, the J end lost 0 bases, and 2 bases lay between the germline ends. The CDR3 runs to 12 residues. From germline, CDR1 is MDHEN and CDR2 SYDVKM. The CDR3, as DNA: TGTGCCAGCAGTTTCCTGAACACTGAAGCTTTCTTT. This gives the protein CASSFLNTEAFF.

This clone was seen once. V gene TRBV6-4 combines with J gene TRBJ1-2, with D perhaps matching TRBD1 (6 bases). V was shortened by 7 bases and J by 6 bases, with 18 bases between the two germline ends. CDR1 is MRHNA, CDR2 SNTAGT, per germline. The CDR3 loop spans 14 amino acids. CDR3 sequence (DNA): TGTGCCAGCAACCCGAAGGGGGGGTCTGATGGCTACACCTTC. Protein product: CASNPKGGSDGYTF.

The V call is TRBV12-3 or TRBV12-4, the J call TRBJ2-5; D is uncertain. The CDR3 has 12 amino acids. V was shortened by 3 bases and J by 5 bases, with 7 bases between the two germline ends. CDR3 amino acids: CASSFSIETQYF. The CDR3, as DNA: TGTGCCAGCAGTTTTTCTATTGAGACCCAGTACTTC.

This clone was found a few times. The chain's CDR3 is CASSDRDAGSGGYTF. Here the CDR3 DNA reads TGTGCCAGCAGTGACCGGGACGCTGGTTCAGGTGGCTACACCTTC. The chain carries TRBV2 and TRBJ1-2, with D maybe TRBD1 (5 bases). The CDR3 is 15 residues long. Trimming pared 3 bases from V and 7 bases from J, leaving 18 bases between. Per germline, CDR1 SNHLY and CDR2 FYNNEI.

This chain links TRBV19 with TRBJ1-1, with 7 bases matching TRBD1. CDR3 size: 16 residues. J was trimmed by 1 base and V by 5 bases; bases with no gene match: 10. The germline V gene encodes CDR1 LNHDA and CDR2 SQIVND (reference sequence). Written as DNA, the CDR3 is TGTGCCAGTAGTCCGGACAGGTGGGTGCGGAACACTGAAGCTTTCTTT. Its translation is CASSPDRWVRNTEAFF. Based on the CDR3 plus reference TRBV19 and TRBJ1-1, the full variable domain is DGGITQSPKYLFRKEGQNVTLSCEQNLNHDAMYWYRQDPGQGLRLIYYSQIVNDFQKGDIAEGYSVSREKKESFPLTVTSAQKNPTAFYLCASSPDRWVRNTEAFFGQGTRLTVV.

A word on this clone: The sample carries other DNA sequences with the same CDR3. This rearrangement joins TRBV9 to TRBJ1-1; unclear D gene. CDR1 and CDR2 from the germline V gene are SGDLS and YYNGEE. V shed 0 bases and J shed 1 base, with 4 bases lying between them. The CDR3 length is 13 residues. The CDR3 bases are TGTGCCAGCAGCGTAGGGTCGAACACTGAAGCTTTCTTT. Amino acids: CASSVGSNTEAFF.

In its sample, this clone was seen a few times. The same CDR3 also results from other DNA sequences found in this sample. The V call is TRBV6-1, the J call TRBJ2-1, with 9 bases aligning to TRBD1. The ends lost 3 bases at V and 3 bases at J; junction bases unmatched: 3. Germline V gene sequence: CDR1 MNHNS, CDR2 SASEGT. This CDR3 has 15 residues. CDR3 in amino acids: CASSDGTGFYNEQFF. CDR3 in DNA: TGTGCCAGCAGTGACGGGACAGGGTTCTACAATGAGCAGTTCTTC.

This sequence joins TRBV19 and TRBJ1-3; possibly TRBD1 for D (5 bases). The CDR3 runs 18 residues. Looked up from germline, CDR1 is LNHDA and CDR2 is SQIVND (reference sequence). V lost 3 bases, J lost 0 bases, and 18 bases lay in between. The CDR3 DNA reads TGTGCCAGTAGTATCGTTTTCGGAGGGGTTATCTCTGGAAACACCATATATTTT. As protein: CASSIVFGGVISGNTIYF.

The J gene is TRBJ2-5, the V gene TRBV30; D unresolved. V was cut by 0 bases and J by 1 base, with 9 bases left in between. CDR3 length: 14 amino acids. From germline, CDR1 is GTSNPN and CDR2 SVGIG (reference sequence). The chain's CDR3 is CAWSVGLLQETQYF. The CDR3, as DNA: TGTGCCTGGAGTGTCGGCTTACTCCAAGAGACCCAGTACTTC.

This clone appeared once. The chain links TRBV7-9 to TRBJ2-5; perhaps TRBD2 as D (6 bases). Germline assignment: CDR1 SEHNR and CDR2 FQNEAQ (reference sequence). V lost 5 bases to trimming and J lost 1 base, with 20 bases between them. The CDR3 totals 17 residues. The CDR3 sequence is CASSPEGTGTFQETQYF. CDR3 nucleotide sequence: TGTGCCAGCAGCCCGGAGGGGACCGGGACCTTCCAAGAGACCCAGTACTTC.

The chain joins TRBV10-3 to TRBJ1-5; D might be TRBD1 (5 bases). This CDR3 has 13 amino acids. Trimming left V 6 bases short and J 7 bases short, with 13 bases between. The germline V gene encodes CDR1 ENHRY and CDR2 SYGVKD. CDR3 nucleotides: TGTGCCATCAGGGCCTCAGGGAAGCAGCCCCAGCATTTT. Amino acids: CAIRASGKQPQHF.

The CDR3 protein is CASSYVQGALWNQPQHF. The CDR3 DNA is TGTGCCAGCAGTTACGTCCAGGGGGCTTTGTGGAATCAGCCCCAGCATTTT. The chain couples TRBV6-2 or TRBV6-3 to TRBJ1-5, with 8 bases fitting TRBD1. CDR1 is MNHEY and CDR2 is SVGEGT in the germline V gene. Trimming took 2 bases from V and 4 from J; bases not matched to a gene: 10. The CDR3 runs to 17 residues.

The CDR3: CATHVPGGGNQPQHF. The CDR3 bases are TGTGCCACTCACGTGCCGGGGGGGGGTAACCAGCCCCAGCATTTT. This chain links TRBV19 with TRBJ1-5; D possibly corresponds to TRBD1 (5 bases). Trimming took off 10 bases at V and 7 bases at J, with 23 bases between the two ends. Per germline, CDR1 LNHDA and CDR2 SQIVND (reference sequence). This CDR3 has 15 amino acids. Using reference TRBV19 and TRBJ1-5 for the parts outside the CDR3, the full variable domain is DGGITQSPKYLFRKEGQNVTLSCEQNLNHDAMYWYRQDPGQGLRLIYYSQIVNDFQKGDIAEGYSVSREKKESFPLTVTSAQKNPTAFYLCATHVPGGGNQPQHFGDGTRLSIL.

This clone has a single count. The gene calls are TRBV28 and TRBJ1-1; perhaps TRBD1 as D (5 bases). The CDR3 length is 14 residues. V was shortened by 7 bases and J by 4 bases, with 16 bases between the two germline ends. Germline-derived CDR1 and CDR2 are MDHEN and SYDVKM. CDR3 region: CASTAGGVSTEAFF. CDR3 bases: TGTGCCAGCACCGCGGGGGGGGTCAGCACTGAAGCTTTCTTT.

V and J are TRBV2 and TRBJ2-2, with D perhaps being TRBD1 or TRBD2 (6 bases each). The V end was cut by 6 bases, the J end by 6 bases, with 11 bases between. CDR1 is SNHLY and CDR2 is FYNNEI in the germline V gene. CDR3 length equals 13 residues. Here the CDR3 reads CASSIRGAGELFF. In DNA form, the CDR3 reads TGTGCCAGCAGCATAAGGGGGGCCGGGGAGCTGTTTTTT.

V and J are TRBV5-1 and TRBJ1-5, with TRBD1 identical over 7 bases. Germline V CDR1 and CDR2: SGHRS, YFSETQ. CDR3 length equals 14 residues. J was trimmed by 3 bases and V by 4 bases; bases with no gene match: 4. CDR3 sequence reads: CASSAGTDNQPQHF. As DNA, the CDR3 is TGCGCCAGCAGCGCCGGGACAGACAATCAGCCCCAGCATTTT.

V is TRBV30 and J is TRBJ2-1, with D possibly called TRBD1 or TRBD2 (5 bases each). CDR1 GTSNPN and CDR2 SVGIG come from the germline V gene (reference sequence). V lost 2 bases to trimming and J lost 7 bases, with 9 bases between them. The CDR3 contains 12 residues. The chain's CDR3 is CAWSSGRNEQFF. CDR3 bases: TGTGCCTGGAGTTCGGGACGAAATGAGCAGTTCTTC.

Worth noting for this clone: One junction end disagrees with the germline gene, perhaps due to a read error. The chain carries TRBV13 and TRBJ1-6, with D possibly TRBD1 on 6 matching bases. The germline CDR1 and CDR2 sequences are PRHDT and FYEKMQ (reference sequence). The CDR3 totals 19 residues. This chain's CDR3 is CVSSLVFLPGDKVNSPLHF. In DNA, the CDR3 is TGTGTCAGCAGCTTGGTCTTCCTCCCGGGGGACAAGGTAAATTCACCCCTCCACTTT.

The gene calls are TRBV30 and TRBJ2-7; possible D gene TRBD2, 5 bases. V shed 0 bases and J shed 0 bases, with 15 bases lying between them. There are 16 residues in the CDR3. From germline, CDR1 is GTSNPN and CDR2 SVGIG (reference sequence). This CDR3 reads CAWSVITVGSSYEQYF. The CDR3 DNA reads as TGTGCCTGGAGTGTAATCACAGTGGGGAGCTCCTACGAGCAGTACTTC.